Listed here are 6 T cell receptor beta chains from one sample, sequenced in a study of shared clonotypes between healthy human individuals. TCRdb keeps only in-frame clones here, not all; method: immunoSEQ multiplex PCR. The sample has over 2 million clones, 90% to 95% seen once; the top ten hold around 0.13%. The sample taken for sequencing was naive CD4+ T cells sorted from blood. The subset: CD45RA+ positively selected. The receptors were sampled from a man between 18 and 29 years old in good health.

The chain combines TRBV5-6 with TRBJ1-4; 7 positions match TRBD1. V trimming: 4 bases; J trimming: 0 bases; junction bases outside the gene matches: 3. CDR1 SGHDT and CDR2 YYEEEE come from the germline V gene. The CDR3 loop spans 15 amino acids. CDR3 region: CASSRQGATNEKLFF. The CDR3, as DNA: TGTGCCAGCAGCCGTCAGGGGGCAACTAATGAAAAACTGTTTTTT.

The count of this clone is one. The CDR3 region is CASSEYNLRDRGTNEQFF. DNA for the CDR3: TGTGCCAGCAGTGAATATAATCTGAGGGACAGGGGTACGAATGAGCAGTTCTTC. This chain uses TRBV25-1 with TRBJ2-1; 10 positions agree with TRBD1. Losses at the gene ends were 0 bases for V and 7 bases for J; bases not matched to a gene: 12. CDR3 length equals 18 residues. From germline, CDR1 is MGHDK and CDR2 SYGVNS. The variable domain in full, completed from reference TRBV25-1 and TRBJ2-1, reads EADIYQTPRYLVIGTGKKITLECSQTMGHDKMYWYQQDPGMELHLIHYSYGVNSTEKGDLSSESTVSRIRTEHFPLTLESARPSHTSQYLCASSEYNLRDRGTNEQFFGPGTRLTVL.

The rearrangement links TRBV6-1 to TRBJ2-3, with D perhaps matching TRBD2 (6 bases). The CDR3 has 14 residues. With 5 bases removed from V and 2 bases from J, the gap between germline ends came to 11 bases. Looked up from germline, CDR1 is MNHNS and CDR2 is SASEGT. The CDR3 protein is CASSTGTPTDTQYF. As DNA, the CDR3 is TGTGCCAGCAGTACCGGGACTCCCACAGATACGCAGTATTTT.

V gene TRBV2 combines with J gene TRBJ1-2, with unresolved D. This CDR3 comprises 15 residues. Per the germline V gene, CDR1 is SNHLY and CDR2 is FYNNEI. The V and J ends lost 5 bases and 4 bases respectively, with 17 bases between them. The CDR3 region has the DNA TGTGCCAGCAGTCAACCCTTTGTTACCACCTATGGCTACACCTTC. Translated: CASSQPFVTTYGYTF.

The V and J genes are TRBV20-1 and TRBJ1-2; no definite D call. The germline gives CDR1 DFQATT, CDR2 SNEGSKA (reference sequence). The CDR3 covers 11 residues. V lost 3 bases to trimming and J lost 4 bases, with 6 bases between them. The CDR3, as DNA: TGCAGTGCTAGGTTCCTCTATGGCTACACCTTC. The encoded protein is CSARFLYGYTF.

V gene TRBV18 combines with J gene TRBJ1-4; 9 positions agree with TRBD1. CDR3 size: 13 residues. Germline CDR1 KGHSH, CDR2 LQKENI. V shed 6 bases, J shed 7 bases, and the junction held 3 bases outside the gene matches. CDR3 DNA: TGTGCCAGCTCGGGACAGGGTACTGAAAAACTGTTTTTT. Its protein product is CASSGQGTEKLFF.